The clone carrying this T cell receptor (beta chain) showed up many times. Its antigen is not identified. These data are taken from a study of blood T cells in healthy people across ages. This CDR3 comprises 16 residues. Trimming took off 1 base at V and 1 base at J, with 11 bases between the two ends. Germline V gives CDR1 KGHDR, CDR2 SFDVKD. The authors ran a second PCR of 7 to 11 cycles using a sample-barcoded 5' primer and a J-beta primer mix. Each cDNA molecule was tagged by a template-switch adaptor with 12 random nucleotides. TCRdb itself ran the 5' RACE reads through MiXCR, one entry per CDR3 protein. The sample yields just under 900,000 distinct CDR3 sequences, under 35% seen once. Study-wide results and caveats: In long-lived donors, naive CD4+ cell counts and diversity exceeded those of aged donors. CMV status of donors was unknown, possibly confounding expanded clonotype changes. The study found TCR beta diversity correlated strongly with naive T cell percentage.

The chain employs TRBV24-1 and TRBJ2-3; D may be TRBD1 (6 bases). The specimen sequenced was blood. The sequence was collected from a woman at least 80 years old in good health. The CDR3 region is CATSDLGRGGTDTQYF. CDR3 DNA: TGTGCCACCAGTGATTTAGGCAGGGGCGGCACAGATACGCAGTATTTT.